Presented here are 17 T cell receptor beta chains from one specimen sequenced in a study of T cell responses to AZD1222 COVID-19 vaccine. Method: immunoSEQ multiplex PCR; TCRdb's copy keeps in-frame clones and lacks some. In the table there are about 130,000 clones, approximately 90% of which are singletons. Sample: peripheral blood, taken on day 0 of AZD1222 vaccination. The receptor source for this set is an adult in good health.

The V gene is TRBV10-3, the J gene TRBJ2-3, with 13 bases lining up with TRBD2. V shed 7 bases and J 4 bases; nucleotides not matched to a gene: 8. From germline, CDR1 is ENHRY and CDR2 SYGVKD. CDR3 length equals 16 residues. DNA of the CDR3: TGTGCCATCACCCCAGGAACTAGCGGGGGGGCAGATACGCAGTATTTT. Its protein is CAITPGTSGGADTQYF.

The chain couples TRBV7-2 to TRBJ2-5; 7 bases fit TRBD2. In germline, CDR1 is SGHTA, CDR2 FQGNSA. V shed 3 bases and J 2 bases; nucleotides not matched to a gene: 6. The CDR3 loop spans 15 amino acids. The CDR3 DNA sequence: TGTGCCAGCAGCTTCTATGGGGGGGAACAAGAGACCCAGTACTTC. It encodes CASSFYGGEQETQYF.

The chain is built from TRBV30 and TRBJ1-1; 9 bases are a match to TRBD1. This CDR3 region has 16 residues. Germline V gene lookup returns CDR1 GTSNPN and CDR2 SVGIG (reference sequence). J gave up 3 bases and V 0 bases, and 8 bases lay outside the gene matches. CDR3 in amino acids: CAWSVGTGLDDTEAFF. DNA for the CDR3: TGTGCCTGGAGTGTGGGGACAGGGTTGGACGACACTGAAGCTTTCTTT.

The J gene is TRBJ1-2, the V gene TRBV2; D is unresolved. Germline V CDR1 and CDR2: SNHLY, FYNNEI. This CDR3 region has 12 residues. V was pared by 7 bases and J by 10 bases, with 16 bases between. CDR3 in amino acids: CASTDLNPNYTF. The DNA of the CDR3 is TGTGCCAGCACCGACCTGAATCCCAACTACACCTTC.

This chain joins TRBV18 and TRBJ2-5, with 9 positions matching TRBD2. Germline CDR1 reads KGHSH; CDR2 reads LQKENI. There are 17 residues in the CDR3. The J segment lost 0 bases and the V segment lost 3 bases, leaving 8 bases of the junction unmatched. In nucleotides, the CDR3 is TGTGCCAGCTCACCGCGGGCGGCTAGCGGGGACCAAGAGACCCAGTACTTC. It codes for CASSPRAASGDQETQYF. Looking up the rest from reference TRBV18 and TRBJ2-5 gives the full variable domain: NAGVMQNPRHLVRRRGQEARLRCSPMKGHSHVYWYRQLPEEGLKFMVYLQKENIIDESGMPKERFSAEFPKEGPSILRIQQVVRGDSAAYFCASSPRAASGDQETQYFGPGTRLLVL.

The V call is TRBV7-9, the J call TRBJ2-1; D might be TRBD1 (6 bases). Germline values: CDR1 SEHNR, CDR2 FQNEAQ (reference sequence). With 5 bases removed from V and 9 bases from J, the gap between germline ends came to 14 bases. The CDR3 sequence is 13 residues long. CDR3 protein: CASSRTVQGEQFF. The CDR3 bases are TGTGCCAGCAGCCGGACAGTTCAGGGTGAGCAGTTCTTC.

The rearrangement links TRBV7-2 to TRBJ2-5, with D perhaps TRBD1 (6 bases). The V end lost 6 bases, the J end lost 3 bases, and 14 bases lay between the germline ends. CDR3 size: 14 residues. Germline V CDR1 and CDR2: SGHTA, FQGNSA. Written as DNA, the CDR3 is TGTGCCAGCAGAACAGGGTCGGGGAAAGAGACCCAGTACTTC. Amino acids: CASRTGSGKETQYF.

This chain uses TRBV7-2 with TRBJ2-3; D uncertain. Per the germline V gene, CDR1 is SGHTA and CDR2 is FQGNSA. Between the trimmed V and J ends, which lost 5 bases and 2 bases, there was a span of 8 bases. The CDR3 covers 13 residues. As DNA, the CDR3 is TGTGCCAGCAGCCCCGCGTTCACAGATACGCAGTATTTT. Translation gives CASSPAFTDTQYF.

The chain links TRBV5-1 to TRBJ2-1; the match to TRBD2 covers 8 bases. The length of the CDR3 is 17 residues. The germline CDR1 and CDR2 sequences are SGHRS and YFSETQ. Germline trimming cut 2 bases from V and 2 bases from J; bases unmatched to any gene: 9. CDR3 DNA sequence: TGCGCCAGCAGCTTAAGGGGCGCGGGGGGCACCTACAATGAGCAGTTCTTC. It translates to CASSLRGAGGTYNEQFF.

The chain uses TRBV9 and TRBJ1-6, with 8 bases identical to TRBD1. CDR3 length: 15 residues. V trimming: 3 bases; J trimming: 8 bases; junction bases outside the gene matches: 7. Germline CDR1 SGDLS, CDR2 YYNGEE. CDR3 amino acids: CASSAGQGRDSPLHF. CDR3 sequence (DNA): TGTGCCAGCAGCGCCGGACAGGGCAGGGATTCACCCCTCCACTTT.

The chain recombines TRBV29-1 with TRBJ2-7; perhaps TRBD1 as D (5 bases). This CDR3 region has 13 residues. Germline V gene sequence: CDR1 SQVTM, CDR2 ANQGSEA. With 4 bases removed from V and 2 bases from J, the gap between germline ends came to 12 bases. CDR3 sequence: CSVVLGATYEQYF. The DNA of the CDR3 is TGCAGCGTTGTTTTAGGGGCCACCTACGAGCAGTACTTC.

The CDR3, as DNA: TGCGCCAGCAGCTTGGCCGAGAATAACATGAACACTGAAGCTTTCTTT. Translation gives CASSLAENNMNTEAFF. The chain combines TRBV5-1 with TRBJ1-1; no definite D call. The CDR3 is made up of 16 amino acids. The V end was cut by 0 bases, the J end by 0 bases, with 12 bases between. Germline CDR1 SGHRS, CDR2 YFSETQ. Full variable domain (rest looked up from reference TRBV5-1 and TRBJ1-1): KAGVTQTPRYLIKTRGQQVTLSCSPISGHRSVSWYQQTPGQGLQFLFEYFSETQRNKGNFPGRFSGRQFSNSRSEMNVSTLELGDSALYLCASSLAENNMNTEAFFGQGTRLTVV.

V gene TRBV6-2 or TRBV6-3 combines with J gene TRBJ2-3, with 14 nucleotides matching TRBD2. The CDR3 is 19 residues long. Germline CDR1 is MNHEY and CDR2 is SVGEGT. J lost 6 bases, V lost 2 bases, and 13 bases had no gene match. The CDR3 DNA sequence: TGTGCCAGCAGTTACCAAACGGGACTAGCGGGGGATAGGTCGGATACGCAGTATTTT. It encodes CASSYQTGLAGDRSDTQYF.

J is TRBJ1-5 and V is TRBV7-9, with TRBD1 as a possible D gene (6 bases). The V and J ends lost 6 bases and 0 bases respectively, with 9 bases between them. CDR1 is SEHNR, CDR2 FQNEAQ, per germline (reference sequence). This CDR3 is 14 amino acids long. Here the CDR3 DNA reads TGTGCCAGCAGTCGGACAGATAGCAATCAGCCCCAGCATTTT. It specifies CASSRTDSNQPQHF. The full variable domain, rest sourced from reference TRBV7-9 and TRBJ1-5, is DTGVSQNPRHKITKRGQNVTFRCDPISEHNRLYWYRQTLGQGPEFLTYFQNEAQLEKSRLLSDRFSAERPKGSFSTLEIQRTEQGDSAMYLCASSRTDSNQPQHFGDGTRLSIL.

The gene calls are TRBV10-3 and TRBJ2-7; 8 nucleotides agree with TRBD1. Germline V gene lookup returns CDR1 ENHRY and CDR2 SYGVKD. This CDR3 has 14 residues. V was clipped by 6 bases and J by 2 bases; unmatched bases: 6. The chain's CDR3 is CAIRRGQGAYEQYF. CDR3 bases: TGTGCCATCAGGAGAGGACAGGGTGCCTACGAGCAGTACTTC.

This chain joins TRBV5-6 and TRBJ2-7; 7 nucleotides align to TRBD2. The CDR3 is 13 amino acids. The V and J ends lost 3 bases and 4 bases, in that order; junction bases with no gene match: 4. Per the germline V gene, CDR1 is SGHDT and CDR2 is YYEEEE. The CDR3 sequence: CASSSGGIYEQYF. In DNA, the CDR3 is TGTGCCAGCAGCTCCGGGGGGATATACGAGCAGTACTTC.

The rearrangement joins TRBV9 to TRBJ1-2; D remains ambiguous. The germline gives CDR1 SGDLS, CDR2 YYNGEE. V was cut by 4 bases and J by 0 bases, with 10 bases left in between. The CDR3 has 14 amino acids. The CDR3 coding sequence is TGTGCCAGCAGCTCGGCCGGGGCTAACTATGGCTACACCTTC. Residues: CASSSAGANYGYTF.